The source of this TCR beta chain is a study of cytomegalovirus exposure and HLA in healthy donors. Points from the study as a whole: Donors belonging to an Asian-associated ancestry cluster reportedly showed fewer N-insertions in productive TCRs than the approximately 670-donor mean, according to what a later analysis found. It was shown in a later analysis that HLA-associated TCR beta chains were more clonally expanded than other, equally common chains.

It was with 60 Vbeta and 13 Jbeta primers that the PCR ran. TCRdb's copy holds only in-frame clones and misses some; the assay was immunoSEQ multiplex PCR. Of 99,000 or so clones listed, over 75% were seen once; the top ten hold over 6.5%. Regarding this clone: Its antigen is unknown. One end of the junction is discordant with germline, which a read error may explain.

The receptor was derived from a woman aged 40 to 50 in good health and CMV-seropositive. The sample was PBMCs.

The CDR3 DNA sequence: TGTTCCAGCAGCTCCAACTCTGGGGCCAACGTCCTGACTTTC. Translation gives CSSSSNSGANVLTF. V is TRBV7-9 and J is TRBJ2-6, with D unclear. The CDR3 runs to 14 residues. The germline CDR1 and CDR2 sequences are SEHNR and FQNEAQ (reference sequence). Using reference TRBV7-9 and TRBJ2-6 for the parts outside the CDR3, the full variable domain is DTGVSQNPRHKITKRGQNVTFRCDPISEHNRLYWYRQTLGQGPEFLTYFQNEAQLEKSRLLSDRFSAERPKGSFSTLEIQRTEQGDSAMYLCSSSSNSGANVLTFGAGSRLTVL.